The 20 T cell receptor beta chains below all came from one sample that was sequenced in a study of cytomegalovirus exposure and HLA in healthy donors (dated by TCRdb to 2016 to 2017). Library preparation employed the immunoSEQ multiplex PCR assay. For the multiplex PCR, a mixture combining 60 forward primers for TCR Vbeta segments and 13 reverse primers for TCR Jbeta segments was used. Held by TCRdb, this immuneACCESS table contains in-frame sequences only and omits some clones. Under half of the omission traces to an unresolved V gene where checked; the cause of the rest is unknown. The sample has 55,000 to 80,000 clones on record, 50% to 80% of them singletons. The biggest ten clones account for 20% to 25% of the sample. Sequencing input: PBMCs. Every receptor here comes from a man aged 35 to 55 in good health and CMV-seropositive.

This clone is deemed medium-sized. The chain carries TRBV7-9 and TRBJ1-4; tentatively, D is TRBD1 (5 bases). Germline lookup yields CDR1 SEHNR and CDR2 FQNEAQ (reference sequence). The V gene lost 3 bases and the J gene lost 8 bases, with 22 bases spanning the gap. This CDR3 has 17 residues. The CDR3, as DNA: TGTGCCAGCAGCTTCCGCGCAGACGGGGGAAGTGGAGAAAAACTGTTTTTT. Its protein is CASSFRADGGSGEKLFF. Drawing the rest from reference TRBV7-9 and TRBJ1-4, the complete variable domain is DTGVSQNPRHKITKRGQNVTFRCDPISEHNRLYWYRQTLGQGPEFLTYFQNEAQLEKSRLLSDRFSAERPKGSFSTLEIQRTEQGDSAMYLCASSFRADGGSGEKLFFGSGTQLSVL.

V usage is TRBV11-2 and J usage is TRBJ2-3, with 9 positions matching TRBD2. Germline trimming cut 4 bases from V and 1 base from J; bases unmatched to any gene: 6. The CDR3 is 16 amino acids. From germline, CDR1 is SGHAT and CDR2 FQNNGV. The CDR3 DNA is TGTGCCAGCAGCTCCCTCGCGGGGGGGGGCACAGATACGCAGTATTTT. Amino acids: CASSSLAGGGTDTQYF.

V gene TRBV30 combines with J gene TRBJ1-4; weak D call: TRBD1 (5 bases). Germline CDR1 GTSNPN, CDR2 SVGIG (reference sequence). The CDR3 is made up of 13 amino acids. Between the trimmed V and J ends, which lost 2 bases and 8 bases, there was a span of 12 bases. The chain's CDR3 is CAWSSRVGEKLFF. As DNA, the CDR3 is TGTGCCTGGAGTTCCAGGGTTGGCGAAAAACTGTTTTTT.

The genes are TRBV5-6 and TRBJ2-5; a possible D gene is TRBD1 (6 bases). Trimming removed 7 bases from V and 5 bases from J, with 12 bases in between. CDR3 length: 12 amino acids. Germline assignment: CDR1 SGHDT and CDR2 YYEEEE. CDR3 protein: CASGLQGETQYF. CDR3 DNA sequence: TGTGCCAGCGGACTCCAGGGGGAGACCCAGTACTTC.

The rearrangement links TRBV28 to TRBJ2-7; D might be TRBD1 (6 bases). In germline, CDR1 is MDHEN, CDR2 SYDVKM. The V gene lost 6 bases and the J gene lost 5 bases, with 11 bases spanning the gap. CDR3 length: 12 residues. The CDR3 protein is CASSQGSHEQYF. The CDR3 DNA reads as TGTGCCAGCAGCCAGGGGTCCCACGAGCAGTACTTC.

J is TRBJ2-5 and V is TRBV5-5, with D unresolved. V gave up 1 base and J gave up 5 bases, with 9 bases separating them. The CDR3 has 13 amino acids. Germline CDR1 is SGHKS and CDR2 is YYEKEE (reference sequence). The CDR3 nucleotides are TGTGCCAGCAGCTTGCGACAATGGGAGACCCAGTACTTC. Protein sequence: CASSLRQWETQYF. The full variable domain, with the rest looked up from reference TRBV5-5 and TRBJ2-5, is DAGVTQSPTHLIKTRGQQVTLRCSPISGHKSVSWYQQVLGQGPQFIFQYYEKEERGRGNFPDRFSARQFPNYSSELNVNALLLGDSALYLCASSLRQWETQYFGPGTRLLVL.

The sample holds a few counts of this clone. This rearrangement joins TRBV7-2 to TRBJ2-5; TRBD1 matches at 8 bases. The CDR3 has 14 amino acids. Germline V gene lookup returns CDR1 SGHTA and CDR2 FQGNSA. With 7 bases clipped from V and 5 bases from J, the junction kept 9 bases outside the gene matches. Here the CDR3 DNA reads TGTGCCAGCATACCGGGACAGGCCACGGAGACCCAGTACTTC. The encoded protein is CASIPGQATETQYF.

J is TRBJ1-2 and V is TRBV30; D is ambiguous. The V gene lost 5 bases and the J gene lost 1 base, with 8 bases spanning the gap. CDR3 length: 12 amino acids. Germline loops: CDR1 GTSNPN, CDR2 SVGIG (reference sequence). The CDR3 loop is CAWERDNYGYTF. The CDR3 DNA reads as TGTGCCTGGGAACGGGATAACTATGGCTACACCTTC.

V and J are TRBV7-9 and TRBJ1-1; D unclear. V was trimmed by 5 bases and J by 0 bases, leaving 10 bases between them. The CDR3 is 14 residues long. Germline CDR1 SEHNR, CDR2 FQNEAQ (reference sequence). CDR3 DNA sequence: TGTGCCAGCAGCACACTAGCGGTGAACACTGAAGCTTTCTTT. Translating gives CASSTLAVNTEAFF.

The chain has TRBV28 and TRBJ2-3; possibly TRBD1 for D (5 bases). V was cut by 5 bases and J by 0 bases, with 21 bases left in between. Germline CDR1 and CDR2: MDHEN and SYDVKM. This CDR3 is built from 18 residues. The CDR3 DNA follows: TGTGCCAGCAGTCCCCCGTGGGGCCGGAGTGCTAGCACAGATACGCAGTATTTT. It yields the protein CASSPPWGRSASTDTQYF.

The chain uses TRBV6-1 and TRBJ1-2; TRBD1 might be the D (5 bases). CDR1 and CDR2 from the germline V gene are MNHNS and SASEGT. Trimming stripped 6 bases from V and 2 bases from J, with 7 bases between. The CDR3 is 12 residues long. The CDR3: CASSSGNYGYTF. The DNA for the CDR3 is TGTGCCAGCAGCTCAGGGAACTATGGCTACACCTTC.

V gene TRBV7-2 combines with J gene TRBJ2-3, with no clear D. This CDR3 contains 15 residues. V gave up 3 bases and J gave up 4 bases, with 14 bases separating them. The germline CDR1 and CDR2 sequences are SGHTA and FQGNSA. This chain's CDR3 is CASSLMSTEADTQYF. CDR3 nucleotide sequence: TGTGCCAGCAGCTTGATGAGTACCGAGGCAGATACGCAGTATTTT.

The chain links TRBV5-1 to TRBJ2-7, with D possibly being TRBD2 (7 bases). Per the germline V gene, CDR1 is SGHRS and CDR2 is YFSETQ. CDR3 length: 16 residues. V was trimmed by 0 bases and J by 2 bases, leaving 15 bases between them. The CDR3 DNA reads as TGCGCCAGCAGCTTGGGGGGGCTAGCGGTTACCTACGAGCAGTACTTC. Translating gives CASSLGGLAVTYEQYF.

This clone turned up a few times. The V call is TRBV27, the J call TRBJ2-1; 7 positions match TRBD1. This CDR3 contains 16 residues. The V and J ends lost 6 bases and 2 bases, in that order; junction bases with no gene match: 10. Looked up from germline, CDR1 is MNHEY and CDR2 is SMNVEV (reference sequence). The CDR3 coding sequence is TGTGCCAGCAGGGAATACACAGGGGAAACCTACAATGAGCAGTTCTTC. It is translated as CASREYTGETYNEQFF.

CDR3 in DNA: TGTGCCAGCAGCTTGGCTCCGGGGTCTAATGAAAAACTGTTTTTT. It translates to CASSLAPGSNEKLFF. The chain recombines TRBV5-4 with TRBJ1-4, with D unclear. Germline CDR1 reads SGHNT; CDR2 reads YYREEE (reference sequence). This CDR3 is 15 amino acids long. Trimming took off 0 bases at V and 3 bases at J, with 9 bases between the two ends.

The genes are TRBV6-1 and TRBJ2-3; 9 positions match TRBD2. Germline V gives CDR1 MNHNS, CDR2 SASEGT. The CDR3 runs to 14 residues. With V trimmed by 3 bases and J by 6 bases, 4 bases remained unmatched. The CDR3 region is CASSDGGGADTQYF. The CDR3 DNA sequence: TGTGCCAGCAGTGACGGCGGGGGGGCGGATACGCAGTATTTT.

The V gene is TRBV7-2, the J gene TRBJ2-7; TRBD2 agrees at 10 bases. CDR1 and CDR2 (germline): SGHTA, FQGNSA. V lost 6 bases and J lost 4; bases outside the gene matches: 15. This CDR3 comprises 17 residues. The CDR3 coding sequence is TGTGCCAGCAGACAAGTTCATCAAGCGGGGGGGAGGTACGAGCAGTACTTC. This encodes CASRQVHQAGGRYEQYF.

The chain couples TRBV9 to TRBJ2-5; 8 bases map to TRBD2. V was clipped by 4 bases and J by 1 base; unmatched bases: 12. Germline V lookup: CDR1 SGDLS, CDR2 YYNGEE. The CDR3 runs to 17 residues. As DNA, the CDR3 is TGTGCCAGCAGCCCCGGGAGGGGGACTGTGCCCCAAGAGACCCAGTACTTC. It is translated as CASSPGRGTVPQETQYF. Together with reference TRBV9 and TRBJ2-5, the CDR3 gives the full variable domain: DSGVTQTPKHLITATGQRVTLRCSPRSGDLSVYWYQQSLDQGLQFLIQYYNGEERAKGNILERFSAQQFPDLHSELNLSSLELGDSALYFCASSPGRGTVPQETQYFGPGTRLLVL.

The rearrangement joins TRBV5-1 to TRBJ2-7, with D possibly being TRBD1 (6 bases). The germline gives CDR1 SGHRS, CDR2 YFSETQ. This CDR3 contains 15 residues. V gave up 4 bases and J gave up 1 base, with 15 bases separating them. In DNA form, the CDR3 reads TGCGCCAGCAGCCCGGGTGAGGGGGAATCCTACGAGCAGTACTTC. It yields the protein CASSPGEGESYEQYF.

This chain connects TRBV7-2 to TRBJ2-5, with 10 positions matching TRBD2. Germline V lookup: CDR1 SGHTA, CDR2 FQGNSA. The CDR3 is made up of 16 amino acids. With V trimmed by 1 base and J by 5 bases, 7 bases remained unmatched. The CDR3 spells CASSLGPSGGRETQYF. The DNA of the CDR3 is TGTGCCAGCAGCTTAGGGCCTAGCGGGGGAAGGGAGACCCAGTACTTC. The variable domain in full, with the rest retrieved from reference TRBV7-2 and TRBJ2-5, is GAGVSQSPSNKVTEKGKDVELRCDPISGHTALYWYRQSLGQGLEFLIYFQGNSAPDKSGLPSDRFSAERTGGSVSTLTIQRTQQEDSAVYLCASSLGPSGGRETQYFGPGTRLLVL.